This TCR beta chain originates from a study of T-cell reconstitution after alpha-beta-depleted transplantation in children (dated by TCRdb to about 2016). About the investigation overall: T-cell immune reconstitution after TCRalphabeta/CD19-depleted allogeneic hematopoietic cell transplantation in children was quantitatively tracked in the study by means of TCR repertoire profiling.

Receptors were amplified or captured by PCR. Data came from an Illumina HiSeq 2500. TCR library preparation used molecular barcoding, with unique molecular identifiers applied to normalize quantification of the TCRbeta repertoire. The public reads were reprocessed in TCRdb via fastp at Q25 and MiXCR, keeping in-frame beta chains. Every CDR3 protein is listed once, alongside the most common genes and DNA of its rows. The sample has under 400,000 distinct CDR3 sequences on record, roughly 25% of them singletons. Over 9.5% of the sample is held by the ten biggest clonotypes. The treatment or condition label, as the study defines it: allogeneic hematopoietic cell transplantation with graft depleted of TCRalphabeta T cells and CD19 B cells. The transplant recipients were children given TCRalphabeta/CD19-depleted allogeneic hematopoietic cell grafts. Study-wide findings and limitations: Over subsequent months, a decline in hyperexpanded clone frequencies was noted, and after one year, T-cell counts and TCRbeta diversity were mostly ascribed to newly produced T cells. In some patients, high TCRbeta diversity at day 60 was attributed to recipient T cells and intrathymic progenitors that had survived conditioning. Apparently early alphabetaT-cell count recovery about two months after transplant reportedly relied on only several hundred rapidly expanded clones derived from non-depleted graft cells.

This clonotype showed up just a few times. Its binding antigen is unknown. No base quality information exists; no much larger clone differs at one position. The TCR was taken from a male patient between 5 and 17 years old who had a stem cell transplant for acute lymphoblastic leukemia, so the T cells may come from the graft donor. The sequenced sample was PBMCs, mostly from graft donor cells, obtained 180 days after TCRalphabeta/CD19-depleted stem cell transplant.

The CDR3 protein is CASSLLAGEDDEQFF. In nucleotide form, the sequence is TGTGCCAGCAGCTTATTAGCGGGAGAGGACGATGAGCAGTTCTTC. This receptor chain uses TRBV7-9 and TRBJ2-1, with TRBD2 identical over 9 junction bases. The CDR3 runs 15 residues from the cysteine to the phenylalanine. Just CDR3 DNA is preserved here, 45 bases in frame from base 1. V is trimmed back by 2 bases and J by 8 bases, and the junction contains 7 bases that no gene match accounts for. According to the germline V gene (reference sequence), CDR1 reads SEHNR and CDR2 reads FQNEAQ.